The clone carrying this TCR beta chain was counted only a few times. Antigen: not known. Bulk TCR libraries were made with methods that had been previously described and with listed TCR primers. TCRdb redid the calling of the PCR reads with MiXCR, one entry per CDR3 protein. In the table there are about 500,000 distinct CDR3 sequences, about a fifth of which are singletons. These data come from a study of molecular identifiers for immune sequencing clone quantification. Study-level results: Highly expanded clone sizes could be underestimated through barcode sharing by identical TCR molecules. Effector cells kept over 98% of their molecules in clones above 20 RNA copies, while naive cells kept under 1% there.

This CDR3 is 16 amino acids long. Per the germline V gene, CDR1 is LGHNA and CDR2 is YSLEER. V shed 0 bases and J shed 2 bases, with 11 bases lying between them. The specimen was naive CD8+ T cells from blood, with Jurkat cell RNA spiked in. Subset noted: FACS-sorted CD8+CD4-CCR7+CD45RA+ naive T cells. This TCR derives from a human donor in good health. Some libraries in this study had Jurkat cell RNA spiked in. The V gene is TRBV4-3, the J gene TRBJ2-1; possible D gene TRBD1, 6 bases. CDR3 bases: TGCGCCAGCAGCCAAGATAGCAGGACAGCCTACAATGAGCAGTTCTTC. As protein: CASSQDSRTAYNEQFF.